This T cell receptor beta chain derives from a study of response to subunit inactivated influenza vaccine. TCRdb recomputed calls from the RT-PCR reads with MiXCR, one row per CDR3 protein. The sample includes roughly 500,000 distinct CDR3 sequences, about 15% of them seen just once. Study results and limitations: There was a suggestion from the authors that each seasonal influenza vaccination recruits few new T cells.

The CDR3 length is 14 residues. CDR1 and CDR2 from the germline V gene are MDHEN and SYDVKM. Trimming left V 7 bases short and J 4 bases short, with 14 bases between. This clonotype showed up just a few times. Its antigen is currently unknown. The receptor was derived from a man aged 50-75 years who received an inactivated influenza vaccine. This specimen consisted of CD4+ T cells sorted from PBMCs, obtained around 25 months after vaccination. The chain recombines TRBV28 with TRBJ2-1; D is tentatively TRBD1 or TRBD2 (5 bases each). CDR3 bases: TGTGCCAGCACCATGGGACCTTGGTACAATGAGCAGTTCTTC. This codes for CASTMGPWYNEQFF.